The sequence of this T cell receptor beta chain was determined in a study of cytomegalovirus exposure and HLA in healthy donors. The CDR3 is 14 amino acids. Germline V gene sequence: CDR1 MDHEN, CDR2 SYDVKM. V lost 6 bases, J lost 0 bases, and 9 bases lay in between. Sequencing was performed with immunoSEQ multiplex PCR; in TCRdb, only in-frame clones are kept and a portion is missing. Of about 130,000 clones listed, 85% to 90% are singletons. This clone has only one observation. Sequencing used PBMCs. This rearrangement joins TRBV28 to TRBJ1-5; D gene unclear. The origin of this receptor is a woman aged 18-29 years in good health and CMV-seronegative. The CDR3 here is CASSRLPSNQPQHF. CDR3 DNA sequence: TGTGCCAGCAGCAGGCTTCCTAGCAATCAGCCCCAGCATTTT.